This T cell receptor (beta chain) was recorded in a study of blood T cells in healthy people across ages. Trimming removed 4 bases at V and 0 bases at J, with 16 bases between. This CDR3 has 17 residues. The germline gives CDR1 SNHLY, CDR2 FYNNEI. This clonotype showed up just a few times. Antigen specificity is unknown. Study results and limitations: The diversity estimates, figures obtained from one million T cells, were considered underestimates. For the donors, CMV status was unknown and possibly confounded expanded clonotype changes.

Donors ranged from about 6 to 90 years old and were healthy Caucasians in Russia. Each of the donors had 8 to 10 milliliters of peripheral blood drawn into EDTA-treated Vacutainer tubes. It was with a sample-barcoded 5' primer and a J-beta primer mix that a second PCR of about 6 to 11 cycles was run. Each CDR3 protein is one row after TCRdb ran MiXCR on the 5' RACE reads. The sample has fewer than 800,000 distinct CDR3 sequences, about 30% seen once. V and J are TRBV2 and TRBJ1-5; TRBD1 is a possible D gene (6 bases). Source material: blood. The receptor was isolated from a woman aged 80 or older in good health. As DNA, the CDR3 is TGTGCCAGCAGTGGGCAGGGGCTCCTACATAGCAATCAGCCCCAGCATTTT. The encoded protein is CASSGQGLLHSNQPQHF.